This T cell receptor (beta chain) was obtained from a study of blood T cell repertoires in COVID-19. Whole-study context: Nucleic acid was either cDNA or gDNA, and it came from T cells, B-cell-depleted T cells, or PBMCs.

V lost 6 bases, J lost 7 bases, and 6 bases stayed unmatched. Germline CDR1 and CDR2: MNHEY and SVGEGT. This CDR3 is built from 13 residues. Clones were read by immunoSEQ multiplex PCR, and TCRdb kept only the in-frame ones, dropping some. This table holds about 250,000 clones, 89% found once. Sequencing was carried out using peripheral blood. The receptor was derived from a woman aged 40 to 55 who had recovered from COVID-19. The chain joins TRBV6-2 or TRBV6-3 to TRBJ1-5, with TRBD1 matching over 7 bases. CDR3 amino acids: CASSDRVEQPQHF. The CDR3 nucleotides read TGTGCCAGCAGCGACAGGGTGGAGCAGCCCCAGCATTTT.